A single sample gave rise to the 3 T cell receptor beta chains below, sequenced in a study of cytomegalovirus exposure and HLA in healthy donors. The PCR employed 60 Vbeta primers together with 13 Jbeta primers. The repertoire was sequenced with immunoSEQ multiplex PCR; TCRdb's copy has only in-frame clones and lacks some. Among some 130,000 clones listed, roughly 85% were seen once. The sequenced sample consisted of PBMCs. The receptor source for this set is a man aged 35 to 55 in good health and CMV-seropositive.

The chain has TRBV10-3 and TRBJ1-1; D might be TRBD1 (6 bases). Deletions cut 3 bases from V and 0 bases from J, with 11 bases between. CDR3 length: 15 residues. In germline, CDR1 is ENHRY, CDR2 SYGVKD. Here the CDR3 DNA reads TGTGCCATCAGTGACTCAGACAGGATGAACACTGAAGCTTTCTTT. Its translation is CAISDSDRMNTEAFF.

The genes are TRBV19 and TRBJ1-1; the match to TRBD1 covers 7 bases. Looked up from germline, CDR1 is LNHDA and CDR2 is SQIVND (reference sequence). This CDR3 is 15 amino acids long. With V trimmed by 6 bases and J by 3 bases, 10 bases remained unmatched. The CDR3 reads CASSSGRGRDTEAFF. The DNA of the CDR3 is TGTGCCAGTAGCAGCGGGAGGGGGCGCGACACTGAAGCTTTCTTT.

This chain connects TRBV28 to TRBJ2-5; 8 bases fit TRBD1. The J call may be in error: the DNA end matches TRBJ2-7 better. Germline values: CDR1 MDHEN, CDR2 SYDVKM. This CDR3 has 17 amino acids. The CDR3 DNA is TGTGCCAGCAGGCCTCAATGGGGACAGGCTCGATCCTACGAGCAGTACTTC. It is translated as CASRPQWGQARSYEQYF.